This is a list of T cell receptor beta chains from one sample in a study of shared clonotypes between healthy human individuals. Measured with immunoSEQ multiplex PCR; TCRdb has only the in-frame clones, and not every one. The sample shows millions of clones, 90% to 95% of them seen only once. The sample comprised naive CD4+ T cells sorted from blood. All receptors come from a man aged 18-30 years in good health. CDR3s include the opening cysteine and the closing phenylalanine or tryptophan. A D gene is named only where the DNA matches it firmly. Size is stated for part of the rows, as once, few or many counts, or as a class when the clone is expanded.

d_call | j_call | clone_size | v_call | cdr3_nt | cdr3_aa
. | TRBJ1-5 | . | TRBV5-1 | TGCGCCAGCAGCTTGGACGGGGAGGTTAATCAGCCCCAGCATTTT | CASSLDGEVNQPQHF
. | TRBJ2-5 | . | TRBV6-1 | TGTGCCAGCAGTGATATTCGGGGCCAAGAGACCCAGTACTTC | CASSDIRGQETQYF
. | TRBJ2-7 | . | TRBV7-9 | TGTGCCAGCAGCAGACAGGACTACGAGCAGTACTTC | CASSRQDYEQYF
. | TRBJ2-2 | . | TRBV9 | TGTGCCAGCAGCGACAGGTGGGCGAACACCGGGGAGCTGTTTTTT | CASSDRWANTGELFF
TRBD2 | TRBJ2-3 | . | TRBV18 | TGTGCCAGCTCTCCGCCCGGGGGGGGCACAGATACGCAGTATTTT | CASSPPGGGTDTQYF
TRBD1 | TRBJ2-2 | . | TRBV2 | TGTGCCGCATCGAGGGGGCGGAACACCGGGGAGCTGTTTTTT | CAASRGRNTGELFF
. | TRBJ1-2 | . | TRBV28 | TGTGCCAGCAGTTCACAGGGACCGGGGGGCTACACCTTC | CASSSQGPGGYTF
. | TRBJ1-3 | . | TRBV11-2 | TGTGCCAGCAGCCTAACCCGGCTCACAGGGTTGAGCTCTGGAAACACCATATATTTT | CASSLTRLTGLSSGNTIYF
. | TRBJ1-5 | . | TRBV28 | TGTGCCAGCAGAAAGGGCCTGCAGGTGCCCCAGCATTTT | CASRKGLQVPQHF
TRBD2 | TRBJ2-3 | many | TRBV30 | TGTGCCGGGGCTAGCGGGAAAGTAGGGCAGTATTTT | CAGASGKVGQYF
. | TRBJ2-1 | . | TRBV11-1 | TGTGCCAGCAAGGGGGAGCGGACCTACTCCTACAATGAGCAGTTCTTC | CASKGERTYSYNEQFF
. | TRBJ2-3 | . | TRBV11-3 | TGTGCCAGCAGCTTAGGTGTCGCAGGCAAAGCAGATACGCAGTATTTT | CASSLGVAGKADTQYF
TRBD1 | TRBJ2-2 | . | TRBV5-1 | TGCGCCAGCAGCCCTACCGGGACAGCGAACACCGGGGAGCTGTTTTTT | CASSPTGTANTGELFF
. | TRBJ1-6 | once | TRBV4-1 | TGCGCCAGCAGCCAAGAAAGTCAGGATGACACCTATAATTCACCCCTCCACTTT | CASSQESQDDTYNSPLHF
. | TRBJ2-2 | . | TRBV9 | TGTGCCAGCAGCGTAGGCCCAGGGAACACCGGGGAGCTGTTTTTT | CASSVGPGNTGELFF
. | TRBJ1-1 | . | TRBV18 | TGTGCCAGCTCACCAAGTCGCGGGGCGAACACTGAAGCTTTCTTT | CASSPSRGANTEAFF
. | TRBJ2-7 | . | TRBV5-1 | TGCGCCAGCAGCTTGGGCGGTAAAGGGGGGAGTAGCTACGAGCAGTACTTC | CASSLGGKGGSSYEQYF
TRBD1 | TRBJ2-7 | . | TRBV2 | TGTGCCAGTACACAGGGGGTCTCCTACGAGCAGTACTTC | CASTQGVSYEQYF
. | TRBJ1-1 | . | TRBV2 | TGTGCCAGCACCTCAGGGTTAACTGAAGCTTTCTTT | CASTSGLTEAFF
TRBD2 | TRBJ2-7 | . | TRBV9 | TGTGCCAGCAGCGCCAGACTAGCGGACTACGAGCAGTACTTC | CASSARLADYEQYF
. | TRBJ1-5 | . | TRBV25-1 | TGTGCCAGCAGTCAAGGGGGGAATCAGCCCCAGCATTTT | CASSQGGNQPQHF
TRBD1 | TRBJ1-6 | . | TRBV6-5 | TGTGCCAGCAGAAGGGGACAGGGGTCTTCACCCCTCCACTTT | CASRRGQGSSPLHF
TRBD2 | TRBJ2-1 | . | TRBV11-2 | TGTGCCAGCAGCTTAGATTGGAGTAGCGGGAGTTCTTACAATGAGCAGTTCTTC | CASSLDWSSGSSYNEQFF
TRBD1 | TRBJ2-2 | once | TRBV30 | TGTGCCTGGAGTATGCCCACAGGGGGCAGGAACACCGGGGAGCTGTTTTTT | CAWSMPTGGRNTGELFF
. | TRBJ1-2 | . | TRBV4-1 | TGCGCCAGCAGCCAAGGGACGGGGGCGTTAGGTAACTATGGCTACACCTTC | CASSQGTGALGNYGYTF
. | TRBJ1-1 | . | TRBV5-1 | TGCGCCAGCAGCTTGGCCCAGGCCGGGGGCACTGAAGCTTTCTTT | CASSLAQAGGTEAFF
TRBD1 | TRBJ2-2 | . | TRBV27 | TGTGCCAGCAGTTTATCGGACAGGGCGCCCGGGGAGCTGTTTTTT | CASSLSDRAPGELFF
TRBD1 | TRBJ2-7 | . | TRBV5-1 | TGCGCCAGCAGCTCCCAGGGGGCCCACGAGCAGTACTTC | CASSSQGAHEQYF
. | TRBJ2-5 | . | TRBV2 | TGTGCCAGCAGAGCGTTAGAGACCCAGTACTTC | CASRALETQYF
. | TRBJ2-1 | . | TRBV11-2 | TGTGCCAGCAGCTTAGATCATAACGATGAGCAGTTCTTC | CASSLDHNDEQFF
. | TRBJ1-4 | once | TRBV6-1 | TGTGCCAGCAGTGCGGCAGGGAAGACTAATGAAAAACTGTTTTTT | CASSAAGKTNEKLFF
. | TRBJ2-5 | . | TRBV15 | TGTGCCACCAGCAGAGAAATGACGGCCCAAGAGACCCAGTACTTC | CATSREMTAQETQYF
. | TRBJ2-7 | . | TRBV7-9 | TGTGCCAGCAGCTTACTCGGGGTCGGAGCCTACGAGCAGTACTTC | CASSLLGVGAYEQYF
. | TRBJ2-7 | . | TRBV4-3 | TGCGCCAGCAGCCAAGATAGGCAGGGGCCGAACGAGCAGTACTTC | CASSQDRQGPNEQYF
. | TRBJ2-1 | . | TRBV5-1 | TGCGCCAGCAGGCGCCTTGCAGGCTCGGATGAGCAGTTCTTC | CASRRLAGSDEQFF
TRBD1 | TRBJ2-1 | . | TRBV7-2 | TGTGCCAGCAGCTTACAAGGACAGGGGCACAATGAGCAGTTCTTC | CASSLQGQGHNEQFF
. | TRBJ2-1 | . | TRBV9 | TGTGCCAGCAGCGTAGGAGTTTACTCCTACAATGAGCAGTTCTTC | CASSVGVYSYNEQFF
TRBD2 | TRBJ2-1 | . | TRBV7-9 | TGTGCCAGCCGGCCGGGACTATACAATGAGCAGTTCTTC | CASRPGLYNEQFF
TRBD1 | TRBJ2-2 | . | TRBV27 | TGTGCCAGCAGTTTACCATCCGGATCCAGGGGGCCCGGGGAGCTGTTTTTT | CASSLPSGSRGPGELFF
TRBD2 | TRBJ2-1 | . | TRBV27 | TGTGCCAGCAGTTTATCACTGTGGTGGCCTAGCGGAGACTCCTACAATGAGCAGTTCTTC | CASSLSLWWPSGDSYNEQFF
. | TRBJ2-5 | . | TRBV15 | TGTGCCACCAGCAGAGATTCCGGGGGAGAGACCCAGTACTTC | CATSRDSGGETQYF
TRBD2 | TRBJ2-7 | . | TRBV7-2 | TGTGCCAGCAGCCCCGGGACTAGCGGCTACGAGCAGTACTTC | CASSPGTSGYEQYF
. | TRBJ1-4 | . | TRBV18 | TGTGCCAGCTCACCTAGGCAGGGCCGGGACGAAAAACTGTTTTTT | CASSPRQGRDEKLFF
TRBD1 | TRBJ2-1 | . | TRBV12-5 | TGTGCTAGTGGTTCCAATACCGACAGGGTGTACAATGAGCAGTTCTTC | CASGSNTDRVYNEQFF
TRBD1 | TRBJ2-7 | . | TRBV18 | TGTGCCAGCTCTCCCCCCGGGACAGGAAGACCCTACGAGCAGTACTTC | CASSPPGTGRPYEQYF
. | TRBJ1-4 | . | TRBV27 | TGTGCCAGCAGTTTTACGCCCGCAACTAATGAAAAACTGTTTTTT | CASSFTPATNEKLFF
. | TRBJ2-7 | . | TRBV5-1 | TGCGCCAGCAGCCCCAGGTCGGACTTTGCCTACGAGCAGTACTTC | CASSPRSDFAYEQYF
. | TRBJ1-2 | . | TRBV5-1 | TGCGCCAGCAGCTTGAGTCCTTGGGGGAGTTATGGCTACACCTTC | CASSLSPWGSYGYTF
. | TRBJ2-7 | . | TRBV29-1 | TGCAGCGCCGTGGGAACAGGGTCGAACGAGCAGTACTTC | CSAVGTGSNEQYF
. | TRBJ1-2 | . | TRBV5-1 | TGCGCCAGCAGCGGGGCATCAGCTTATGGCTACACCTTC | CASSGASAYGYTF